This entry is about one T cell receptor (beta chain). Its antigen is as yet unknown. A much larger clone lies a single base off, so this may be a read error. The CDR3 spans 16 residues. In germline, CDR1 is KGHSH, CDR2 LQKENI. The V segment lost 5 bases and the J segment 4 bases; nucleotides outside the gene matches: 13. The record originates from a study of T-cell reconstitution after alpha-beta-depleted transplantation in children. Preparation of the TCRbeta library involved a method that used unique molecular identifiers. TCRdb re-analysed the PCR reads in MiXCR, keeping a single row per CDR3 protein. Seen here are roughly 250,000 distinct CDR3 sequences, 6.5% to 10% observed once, and the top ten hold just under 6.5%. Points from the study as a whole: As was reported, about two months after transplant, alpha-beta T cells came from several hundred expanded graft clones.

The chain carries TRBV18 and TRBJ2-5; 7 nucleotides align to TRBD1. The sequence came from a male patient younger than 18 who had a stem cell transplant for acute lymphoblastic leukemia, so the T cells may come from the graft donor. The specimen was PBMCs, mostly from graft donor cells, collected 180 days after TCRalphabeta/CD19-depleted stem cell transplant. In DNA form, the CDR3 reads TGTGCCAGCTCATCATTGGCACAGGGGCATCCAGAGACCCAGTACTTC. Translating it yields CASSSLAQGHPETQYF.